These 20 T cell receptor beta chains share one sample of origin, sequenced in a study of blood T cell repertoires in COVID-19. Sequencing used immunoSEQ multiplex PCR; TCRdb keeps in-frame clones, though not all of them. The sample holds roughly 200,000 clones; about 95% are singletons and the top ten take about 0.76%. What was sequenced was peripheral blood. Receptors originate from a man between 25 and 39 years old with COVID-19, enrolled during active disease.

This chain connects TRBV6-6 to TRBJ2-7, with D maybe TRBD1 (5 bases). Trimming shortened V by 5 bases and J by 1 base, and 12 bases separated the two germline ends. CDR1 is MNHNY, CDR2 SVGAGI, per germline (reference sequence). The CDR3 is 14 residues long. The CDR3 coding sequence is TGTGCCAGCAGTGTGACAGCGTTATCCTACGAGCAGTACTTC. This translates into CASSVTALSYEQYF.

V gene TRBV2 combines with J gene TRBJ1-1; TRBD1 matches at 7 bases. CDR3 length: 14 residues. The trim removed 6 bases at V and 1 base at J, leaving 5 bases unmatched. Germline V gene lookup returns CDR1 SNHLY and CDR2 FYNNEI. The DNA of the CDR3 is TGTGCCAGCAGGGGACAGTCCGAGAACACTGAAGCTTTCTTT. It translates to CASRGQSENTEAFF.

This chain uses TRBV9 with TRBJ1-1; 7 bases line up with TRBD1. The germline CDR1 and CDR2 sequences are SGDLS and YYNGEE. The V and J ends lost 0 bases and 1 base, in that order; junction bases with no gene match: 3. CDR3 length: 15 residues. This CDR3 reads CASSVAAGGNTEAFF. Here the CDR3 DNA reads TGTGCCAGCAGCGTAGCTGCAGGGGGGAACACTGAAGCTTTCTTT.

The rearrangement links TRBV4-2 to TRBJ2-7; 9 bases line up with TRBD2. Germline V gene data show CDR1 as LGHNA and CDR2 as YNFKEQ. V trimming: 4 bases; J trimming: 3 bases; junction bases outside the gene matches: 4. The CDR3 consists of 14 residues. The chain's CDR3 is CASSPGTSFYEQYF. The CDR3 coding sequence is TGTGCCAGCAGCCCAGGGACTAGCTTCTACGAGCAGTACTTC.

This rearrangement joins TRBV18 to TRBJ1-2, with D possibly TRBD1 on 5 matching bases. The germline gives CDR1 KGHSH, CDR2 LQKENI. This CDR3 is built from 16 residues. Trimming removed 3 bases from V and 3 bases from J, with 17 bases in between. The CDR3 loop is CASSPFLSGGDYGYTF. The CDR3, as DNA: TGTGCCAGCTCACCCTTCCTCTCGGGAGGGGACTATGGCTACACCTTC.

The rearrangement links TRBV3-1 (or the pseudogene TRBV3-2) to TRBJ1-5, with unresolved D. The CDR3 runs to 15 residues. Germline V gene lookup returns CDR1 LGHDT and CDR2 YNNKEL (reference sequence). Trimming left V 1 base short and J 0 bases short, with 7 bases between. For the CDR3, the DNA is TGTGCCAGCAGCCAAGGCACAGATAGCAATCAGCCCCAGCATTTT. It yields the protein CASSQGTDSNQPQHF.

The rearrangement links TRBV6-6 to TRBJ2-7; 8 bases agree with TRBD2. Looked up from germline, CDR1 is MNHNY and CDR2 is SVGAGI (reference sequence). V shed 4 bases, J shed 0 bases, and the junction held 5 bases outside the gene matches. This CDR3 has 15 amino acids. CDR3 residues: CASSSIAGLSYEQYF. CDR3 nucleotide sequence: TGTGCCAGCAGTTCCATAGCGGGACTCTCCTACGAGCAGTACTTC.

The CDR3 is CASSITGRNQPQHF. The CDR3 nucleotides read TGTGCCAGTAGTATTACAGGGCGCAATCAGCCCCAGCATTTT. The chain employs TRBV19 and TRBJ1-5, with a tentative D call TRBD1 (6 bases). V lost 3 bases to trimming and J lost 2 bases, with 8 bases between them. The CDR3 spans 14 residues. The germline V gene encodes CDR1 LNHDA and CDR2 SQIVND (reference sequence). Based on the CDR3 plus reference TRBV19 and TRBJ1-5, the full variable domain is DGGITQSPKYLFRKEGQNVTLSCEQNLNHDAMYWYRQDPGQGLRLIYYSQIVNDFQKGDIAEGYSVSREKKESFPLTVTSAQKNPTAFYLCASSITGRNQPQHFGDGTRLSIL.

CDR3 residues: CASSPRLAGGAYNEQFF. In DNA, the CDR3 is TGTGCCAGCAGTCCAAGACTAGCGGGGGGGGCGTACAATGAGCAGTTCTTC. This chain uses TRBV27 with TRBJ2-1, with TRBD2 identical over 14 bases. V shed 5 bases, J shed 4 bases, and the junction held 7 bases outside the gene matches. Germline CDR1 reads MNHEY; CDR2 reads SMNVEV (reference sequence). This CDR3 contains 17 residues.

The chain links TRBV5-1 to TRBJ1-3, with 7 positions matching TRBD1. The germline V gene has CDR1 SGHRS and CDR2 YFSETQ. Germline trimming cut 0 bases from V and 4 bases from J; bases unmatched to any gene: 13. The CDR3 sequence is 18 residues long. CDR3 sequence: CASSLGLSRDSVGNTIYF. CDR3 coding DNA: TGCGCCAGCAGCTTGGGTCTATCCAGGGACAGCGTGGGAAACACCATATATTTT. The entire variable domain, with the rest obtained from reference TRBV5-1 and TRBJ1-3, is as follows: KAGVTQTPRYLIKTRGQQVTLSCSPISGHRSVSWYQQTPGQGLQFLFEYFSETQRNKGNFPGRFSGRQFSNSRSEMNVSTLELGDSALYLCASSLGLSRDSVGNTIYFGEGSWLTVV.

V and J are TRBV19 and TRBJ1-5; TRBD1 aligns across 10 bases. The CDR3 consists of 18 residues. The junction had 11 bases not matched to a gene; V was cut back by 6 bases and J by 0 bases. Germline V gives CDR1 LNHDA, CDR2 SQIVND (reference sequence). The CDR3 loop reads CASRPGWDRGYSNQPQHF. Here the CDR3 DNA reads TGTGCCAGTAGACCTGGGTGGGACAGGGGATATAGCAATCAGCCCCAGCATTTT.

The genes are TRBV7-9 and TRBJ2-6, with D possibly being TRBD1 (5 bases). Trimming removed 7 bases from V and 2 bases from J, with 12 bases in between. This CDR3 has 15 amino acids. Germline V gene sequence: CDR1 SEHNR, CDR2 FQNEAQ (reference sequence). The chain's CDR3 is CASTSGPTGANVLTF. In nucleotides, the CDR3 is TGTGCCAGCACCTCAGGGCCCACTGGGGCCAACGTCCTGACTTTC.

The chain is built from TRBV15 and TRBJ1-6, with 8 bases lining up with TRBD1. The junction had 5 bases not matched to a gene; V was cut back by 1 base and J by 6 bases. The CDR3 has 16 amino acids. Germline assignment: CDR1 LNHNV and CDR2 YYDKDF (reference sequence). In nucleotides, the CDR3 is TGTGCCACCAGCAGAGCCCCGGGACAGGCTAATTCACCCCTCCACTTT. Translating gives CATSRAPGQANSPLHF.

The CDR3 protein is CASSDTGNQPQHF. The CDR3 DNA reads as TGTGCCAGCAGTGATACGGGCAATCAGCCCCAGCATTTT. J is TRBJ1-5 and V is TRBV6-1; unclear D gene. V was pared by 3 bases and J by 2 bases, with 5 bases between. The germline CDR1 and CDR2 sequences are MNHNS and SASEGT. There are 13 residues in the CDR3.

The chain carries TRBV29-1 and TRBJ2-5, with 7 bases identical to TRBD2. The CDR3 is made up of 13 amino acids. The germline CDR1 and CDR2 sequences are SQVTM and ANQGSEA. V shed 1 base and J 4 bases; nucleotides not matched to a gene: 3. This CDR3 reads CSVEGGGGETQYF. The CDR3 bases are TGCAGCGTTGAAGGGGGGGGAGGAGAGACCCAGTACTTC.

This chain uses TRBV6-5 with TRBJ1-6, with 9 bases identical to TRBD1. CDR3 size: 15 residues. From germline, CDR1 is MNHEY and CDR2 SVGAGI. The ends lost 6 bases at V and 5 bases at J; junction bases unmatched: 5. The CDR3 spells CASRGTGFDNSPLHF. CDR3 nucleotides: TGTGCCAGCAGGGGGACAGGGTTCGATAATTCACCCCTCCACTTT.

The CDR3 region has the DNA TGTGCCAGTAGTATTCTGGGCGGGGGGGCCCCCGGGGAGCTGTTTTTT. Translation gives CASSILGGGAPGELFF. This chain links TRBV19 with TRBJ2-2; 9 bases line up with TRBD2. Germline V gives CDR1 LNHDA, CDR2 SQIVND (reference sequence). The junction had 8 bases not matched to a gene; V was cut back by 3 bases and J by 6 bases. This CDR3 has 16 residues.

The chain links TRBV2 to TRBJ2-2; D call uncertain. The CDR3 is 16 amino acids. With 0 bases removed from V and 2 bases from J, the gap between germline ends came to 10 bases. Germline CDR1 and CDR2: SNHLY and FYNNEI. The CDR3 bases are TGTGCCAGCAGTGAAGCGCTTAACGGTAACACCGGGGAGCTGTTTTTT. As protein: CASSEALNGNTGELFF. The full variable domain, its missing parts supplied by reference TRBV2 and TRBJ2-2, is EPEVTQTPSHQVTQMGQEVILRCVPISNHLYFYWYRQILGQKVEFLVSFYNNEISEKSEIFDDQFSVERPDGSNFTLKIRSTKLEDSAMYFCASSEALNGNTGELFFGEGSRLTVL.

This chain links TRBV6-1 with TRBJ1-6; 8 nucleotides line up with TRBD1. Trimming at V came to 1 base and at J to 9 bases, leaving 2 bases not matched to a gene. CDR1 MNHNS and CDR2 SASEGT come from the germline V gene. The CDR3 has 14 residues. The CDR3 DNA reads as TGTGCCAGCAGTGAAGTGACAGGGGTTTCACCCCTCCACTTT. Its translation is CASSEVTGVSPLHF.

This sequence joins TRBV27 and TRBJ2-1, with 12 bases identical to TRBD2. The germline V gene has CDR1 MNHEY and CDR2 SMNVEV (reference sequence). The CDR3 runs 16 residues. V gave up 5 bases and J gave up 6 bases; unmatched junction bases: 8. The CDR3 is CASSLWTSGVLNEQFF. CDR3 in DNA: TGTGCCAGCAGTCTCTGGACTAGCGGGGTGCTCAATGAGCAGTTCTTC.